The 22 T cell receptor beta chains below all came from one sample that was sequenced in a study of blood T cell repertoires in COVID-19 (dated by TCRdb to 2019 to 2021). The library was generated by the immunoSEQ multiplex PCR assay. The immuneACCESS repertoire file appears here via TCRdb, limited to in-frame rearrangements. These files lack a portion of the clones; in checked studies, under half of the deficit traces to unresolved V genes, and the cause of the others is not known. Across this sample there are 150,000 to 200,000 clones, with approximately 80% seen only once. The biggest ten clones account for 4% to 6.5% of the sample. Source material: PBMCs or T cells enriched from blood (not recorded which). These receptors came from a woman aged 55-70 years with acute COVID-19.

The CDR3 is CASSLFRAAGGAYEQYF. Written as DNA, the CDR3 is TGCGCCAGCAGCCTATTCAGAGCAGCGGGAGGGGCGTACGAGCAGTACTTC. This chain uses TRBV4-3 with TRBJ2-7; 10 bases are a match to TRBD2. CDR1 and CDR2 from the germline V gene are LGHNA and YSLEER. The CDR3 spans 17 residues. V lost 4 bases to trimming and J lost 4 bases; unmatched junction nucleotides: 13.

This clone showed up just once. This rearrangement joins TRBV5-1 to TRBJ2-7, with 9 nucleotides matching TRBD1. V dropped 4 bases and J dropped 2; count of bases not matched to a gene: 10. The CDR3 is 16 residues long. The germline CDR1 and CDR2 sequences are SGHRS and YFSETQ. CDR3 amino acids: CASSVSTGGPTYEQYF. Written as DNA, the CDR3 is TGCGCCAGCAGCGTCTCCACAGGGGGCCCCACCTACGAGCAGTACTTC.

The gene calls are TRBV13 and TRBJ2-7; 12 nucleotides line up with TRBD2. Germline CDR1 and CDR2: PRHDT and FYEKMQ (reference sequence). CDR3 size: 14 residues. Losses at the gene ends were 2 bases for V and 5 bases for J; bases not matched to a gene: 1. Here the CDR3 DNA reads TGTGCCAGCAGCTTACGACTAGCGGGAGACGAGCAGTACTTC. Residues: CASSLRLAGDEQYF.

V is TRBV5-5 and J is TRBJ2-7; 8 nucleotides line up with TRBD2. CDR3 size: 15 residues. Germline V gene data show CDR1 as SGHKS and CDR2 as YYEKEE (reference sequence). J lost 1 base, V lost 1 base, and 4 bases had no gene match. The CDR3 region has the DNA TGTGCCAGCAGCTTGCGGAGCGGGAGTTCCTACGAGCAGTACTTC. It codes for CASSLRSGSSYEQYF.

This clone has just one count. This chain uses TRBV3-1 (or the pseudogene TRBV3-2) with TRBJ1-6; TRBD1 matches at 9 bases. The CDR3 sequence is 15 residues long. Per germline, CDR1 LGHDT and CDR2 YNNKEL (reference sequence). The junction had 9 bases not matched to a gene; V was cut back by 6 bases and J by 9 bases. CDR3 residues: CASRNRGRLGSPLHF. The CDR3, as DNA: TGTGCCAGCAGGAACAGGGGGCGCTTGGGTTCACCCCTCCACTTT.

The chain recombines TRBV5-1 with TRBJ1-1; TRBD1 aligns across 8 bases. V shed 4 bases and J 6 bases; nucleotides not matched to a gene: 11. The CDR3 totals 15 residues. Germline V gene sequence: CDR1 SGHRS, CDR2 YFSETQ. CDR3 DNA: TGCGCCAGCAGCCAGGGGGCGCTTAATCAAGCTGAAGCTTTCTTT. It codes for CASSQGALNQAEAFF.

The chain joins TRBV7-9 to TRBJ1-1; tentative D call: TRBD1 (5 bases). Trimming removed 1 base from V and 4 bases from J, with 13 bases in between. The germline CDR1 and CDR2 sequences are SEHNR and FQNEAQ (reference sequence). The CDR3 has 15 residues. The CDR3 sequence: CASSLDSGRATEAFF. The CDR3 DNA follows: TGTGCCAGCAGCTTAGATTCAGGGAGGGCCACTGAAGCTTTCTTT.

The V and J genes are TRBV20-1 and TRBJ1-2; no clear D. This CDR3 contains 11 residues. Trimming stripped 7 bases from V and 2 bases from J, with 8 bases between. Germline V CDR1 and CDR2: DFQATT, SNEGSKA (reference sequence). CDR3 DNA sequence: TGCAGTGGTTCGAGCAACTATGGCTACACCTTC. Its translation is CSGSSNYGYTF.

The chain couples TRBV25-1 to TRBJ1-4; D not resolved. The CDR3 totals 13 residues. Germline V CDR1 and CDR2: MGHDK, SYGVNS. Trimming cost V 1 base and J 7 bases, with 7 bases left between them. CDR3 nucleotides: TGTGCCAGCAGTGAATCGGGTTTTGAAAAACTGTTTTTT. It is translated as CASSESGFEKLFF. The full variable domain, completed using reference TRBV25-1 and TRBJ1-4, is EADIYQTPRYLVIGTGKKITLECSQTMGHDKMYWYQQDPGMELHLIHYSYGVNSTEKGDLSSESTVSRIRTEHFPLTLESARPSHTSQYLCASSESGFEKLFFGSGTQLSVL.

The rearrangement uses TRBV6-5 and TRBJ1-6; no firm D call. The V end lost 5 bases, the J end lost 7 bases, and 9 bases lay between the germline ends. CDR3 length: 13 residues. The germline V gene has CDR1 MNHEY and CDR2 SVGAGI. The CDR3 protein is CASSPNRNSPLHF. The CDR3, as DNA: TGTGCCAGCAGTCCCAATAGAAATTCACCCCTCCACTTT.

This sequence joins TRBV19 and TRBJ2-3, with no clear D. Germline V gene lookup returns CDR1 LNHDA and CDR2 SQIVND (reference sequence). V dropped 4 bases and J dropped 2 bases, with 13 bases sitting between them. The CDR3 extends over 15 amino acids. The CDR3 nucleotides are TGTGCCAGTAGTACTAACGCGGCCCTCACAGATACGCAGTATTTT. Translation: CASSTNAALTDTQYF. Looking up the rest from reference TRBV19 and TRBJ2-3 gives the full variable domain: DGGITQSPKYLFRKEGQNVTLSCEQNLNHDAMYWYRQDPGQGLRLIYYSQIVNDFQKGDIAEGYSVSREKKESFPLTVTSAQKNPTAFYLCASSTNAALTDTQYFGPGTRLTVL.

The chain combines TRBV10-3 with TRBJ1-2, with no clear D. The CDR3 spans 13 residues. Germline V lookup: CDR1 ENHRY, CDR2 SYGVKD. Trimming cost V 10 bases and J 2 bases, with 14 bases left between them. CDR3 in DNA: TGTGCCACCAAACCGCCGGGGAACTATGGCTACACCTTC. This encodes CATKPPGNYGYTF.

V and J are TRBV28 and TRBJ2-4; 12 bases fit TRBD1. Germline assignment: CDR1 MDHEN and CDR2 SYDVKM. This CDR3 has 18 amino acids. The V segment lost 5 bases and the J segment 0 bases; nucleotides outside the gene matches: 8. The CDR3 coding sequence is TGTGCCAGCAGTGGAGGGACAGGGGGCGGTCGAGCCAAAAACATTCAGTACTTC. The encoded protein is CASSGGTGGGRAKNIQYF.

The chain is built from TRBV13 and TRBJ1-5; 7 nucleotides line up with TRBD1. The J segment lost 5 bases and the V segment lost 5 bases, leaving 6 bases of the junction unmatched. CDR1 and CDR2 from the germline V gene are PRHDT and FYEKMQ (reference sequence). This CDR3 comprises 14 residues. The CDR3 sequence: CASSLGTADQPQHF. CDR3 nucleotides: TGTGCCAGCAGCCTGGGGACAGCCGATCAGCCCCAGCATTTT.

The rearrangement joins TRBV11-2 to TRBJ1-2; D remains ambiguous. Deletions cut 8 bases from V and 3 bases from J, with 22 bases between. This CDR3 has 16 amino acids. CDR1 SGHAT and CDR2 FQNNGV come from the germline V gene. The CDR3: CASEGGNRFTDYGYTF. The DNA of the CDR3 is TGTGCCAGCGAGGGAGGGAACCGCTTTACGGACTATGGCTACACCTTC.

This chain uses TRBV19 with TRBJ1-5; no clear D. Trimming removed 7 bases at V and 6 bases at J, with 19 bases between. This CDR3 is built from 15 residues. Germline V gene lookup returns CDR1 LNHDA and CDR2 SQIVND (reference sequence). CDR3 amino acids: CASTNSGVLGQPQHF. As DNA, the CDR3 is TGTGCCAGTACAAACAGCGGTGTACTAGGTCAGCCCCAGCATTTT.

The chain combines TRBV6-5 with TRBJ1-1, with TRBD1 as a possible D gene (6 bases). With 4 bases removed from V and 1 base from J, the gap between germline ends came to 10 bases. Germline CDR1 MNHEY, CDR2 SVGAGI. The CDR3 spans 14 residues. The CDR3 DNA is TGTGCCAGCAGTTCCGGGACAAGGAACACTGAAGCTTTCTTT. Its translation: CASSSGTRNTEAFF.

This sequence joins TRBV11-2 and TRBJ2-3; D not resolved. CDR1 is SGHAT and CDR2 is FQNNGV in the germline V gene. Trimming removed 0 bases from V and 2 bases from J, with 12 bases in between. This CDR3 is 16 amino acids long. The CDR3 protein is CASSLEWAGNTDTQYF. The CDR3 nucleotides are TGTGCCAGCAGCTTAGAGTGGGCAGGCAACACAGATACGCAGTATTTT.

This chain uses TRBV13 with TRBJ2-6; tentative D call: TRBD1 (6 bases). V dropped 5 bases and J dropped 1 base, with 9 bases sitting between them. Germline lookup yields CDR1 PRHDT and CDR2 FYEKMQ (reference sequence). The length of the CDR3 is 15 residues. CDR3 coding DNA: TGTGCCAGCAGCATAAGGGGGTCTGGGGCCAACGTCCTGACTTTC. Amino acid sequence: CASSIRGSGANVLTF.

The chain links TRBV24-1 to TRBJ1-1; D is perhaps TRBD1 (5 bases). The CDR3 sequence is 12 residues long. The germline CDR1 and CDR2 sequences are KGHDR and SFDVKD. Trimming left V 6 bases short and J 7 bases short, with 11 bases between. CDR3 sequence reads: CATSRTRFEAFF. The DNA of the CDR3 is TGTGCCACCAGTAGGACACGGTTTGAAGCTTTCTTT.

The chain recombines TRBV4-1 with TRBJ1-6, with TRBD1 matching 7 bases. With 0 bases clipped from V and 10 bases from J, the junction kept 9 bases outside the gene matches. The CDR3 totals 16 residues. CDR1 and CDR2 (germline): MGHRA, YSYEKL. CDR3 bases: TGCGCCAGCAGCCAAGATAACTCGGGACAGTACTCACCCCTCCACTTT. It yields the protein CASSQDNSGQYSPLHF.

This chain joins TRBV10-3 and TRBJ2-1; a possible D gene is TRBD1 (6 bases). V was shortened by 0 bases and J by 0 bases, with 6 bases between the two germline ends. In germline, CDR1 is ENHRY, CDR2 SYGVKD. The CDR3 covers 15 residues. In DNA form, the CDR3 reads TGTGCCATCAGTGAGTCGGACAGCTCCTACAATGAGCAGTTCTTC. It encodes CAISESDSSYNEQFF.